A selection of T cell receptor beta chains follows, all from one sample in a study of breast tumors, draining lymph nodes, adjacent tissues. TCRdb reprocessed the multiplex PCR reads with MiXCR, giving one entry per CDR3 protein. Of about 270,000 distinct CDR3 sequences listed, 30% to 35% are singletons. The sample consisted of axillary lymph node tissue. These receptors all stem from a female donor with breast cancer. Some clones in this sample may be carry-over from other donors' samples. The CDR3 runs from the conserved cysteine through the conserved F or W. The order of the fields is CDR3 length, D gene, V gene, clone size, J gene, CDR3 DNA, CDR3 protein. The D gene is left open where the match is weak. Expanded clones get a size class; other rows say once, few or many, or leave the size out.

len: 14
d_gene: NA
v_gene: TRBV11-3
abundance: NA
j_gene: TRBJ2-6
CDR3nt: TGTGCCAGCAGCCCCGGTAGGGAGGCCAACGTCCTGACTTTC
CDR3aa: CASSPGREANVLTF

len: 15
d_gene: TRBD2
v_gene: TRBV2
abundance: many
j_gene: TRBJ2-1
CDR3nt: TGTGCCAGCAGTGATTCTAGCGGGAGCGGAGGTGAGCAGTTCTTC
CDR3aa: CASSDSSGSGGEQFF

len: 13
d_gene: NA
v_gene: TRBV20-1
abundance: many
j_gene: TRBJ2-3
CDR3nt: TGCAGTGCTATGGGCGGGAGCACAGATACGCAGTATTTT
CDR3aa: CSAMGGSTDTQYF

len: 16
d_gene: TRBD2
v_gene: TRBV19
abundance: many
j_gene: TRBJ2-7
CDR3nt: TGTGCCAGTAGTCCCGGACTAGCGGGAGTACGGTACGAGCAGTACTTC
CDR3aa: CASSPGLAGVRYEQYF

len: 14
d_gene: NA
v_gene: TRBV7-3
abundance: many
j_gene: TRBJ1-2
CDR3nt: TGTGCCAGCAGCTTAGGGGCAGGTGATCATGGCTACACCTTC
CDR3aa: CASSLGAGDHGYTF

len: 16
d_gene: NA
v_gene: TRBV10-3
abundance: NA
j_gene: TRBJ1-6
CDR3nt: TGTGCCATCAAGGAGACGGTAACCCCCTCATATTCACCCCTCCACTTT
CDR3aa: CAIKETVTPSYSPLHF

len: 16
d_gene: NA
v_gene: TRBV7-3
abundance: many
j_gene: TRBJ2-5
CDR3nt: TGTGCCAGCAGCTACTTGGGAGGCGCCACCCAAGAGACCCAGTACTTC
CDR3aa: CASSYLGGATQETQYF

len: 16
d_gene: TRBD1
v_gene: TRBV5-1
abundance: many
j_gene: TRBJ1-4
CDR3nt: TGCGCCAGCAGCTCGGGACTGGACAGGGTGGCTGAAAAACTGTTTTTT
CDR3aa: CASSSGLDRVAEKLFF

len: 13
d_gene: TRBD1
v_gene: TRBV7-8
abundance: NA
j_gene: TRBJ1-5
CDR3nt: TGTGCCAGCAGCTTAGGGGACAGGGCAGCCGAGCATTTT
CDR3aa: CASSLGDRAAEHF

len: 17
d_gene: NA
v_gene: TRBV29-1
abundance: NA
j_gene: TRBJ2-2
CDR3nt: TGCAGCGTTGAAGATCGAGAGACAGAGGAATACCGGGGGGAGCTGTTTTTT
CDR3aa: CSVEDRETEEYRGELFF

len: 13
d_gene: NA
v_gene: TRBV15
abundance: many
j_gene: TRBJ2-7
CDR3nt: TGTGCCACCAGCAAGACAGGTCCCTACGAGCAGTACTTC
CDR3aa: CATSKTGPYEQYF